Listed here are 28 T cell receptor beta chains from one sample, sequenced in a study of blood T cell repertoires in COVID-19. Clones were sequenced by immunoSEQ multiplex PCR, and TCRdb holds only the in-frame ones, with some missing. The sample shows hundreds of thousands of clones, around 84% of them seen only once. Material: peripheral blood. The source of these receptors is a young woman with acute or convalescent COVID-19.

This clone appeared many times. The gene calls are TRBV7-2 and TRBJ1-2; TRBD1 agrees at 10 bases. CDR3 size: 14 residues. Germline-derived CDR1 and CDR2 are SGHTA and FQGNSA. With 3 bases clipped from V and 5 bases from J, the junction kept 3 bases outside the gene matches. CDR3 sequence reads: CASSFRDRGYGYTF. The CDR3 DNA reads TGTGCCAGCAGCTTCCGGGACAGGGGTTATGGCTACACCTTC.

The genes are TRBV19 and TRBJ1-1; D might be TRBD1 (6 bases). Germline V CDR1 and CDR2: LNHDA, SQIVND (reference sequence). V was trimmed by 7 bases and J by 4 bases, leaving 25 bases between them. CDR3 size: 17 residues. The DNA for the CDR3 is TGTGCCAGTACCCAGAACCGGGACAACCTTTGGGGCACTGAAGCTTTCTTT. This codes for CASTQNRDNLWGTEAFF.

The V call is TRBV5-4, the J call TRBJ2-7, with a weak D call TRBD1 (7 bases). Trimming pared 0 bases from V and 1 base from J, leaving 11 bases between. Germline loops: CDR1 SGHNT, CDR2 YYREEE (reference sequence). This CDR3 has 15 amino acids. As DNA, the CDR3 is TGTGCCAGCAGCTTGGTGGCAGGGGGGTCCTACGAGCAGTACTTC. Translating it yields CASSLVAGGSYEQYF.

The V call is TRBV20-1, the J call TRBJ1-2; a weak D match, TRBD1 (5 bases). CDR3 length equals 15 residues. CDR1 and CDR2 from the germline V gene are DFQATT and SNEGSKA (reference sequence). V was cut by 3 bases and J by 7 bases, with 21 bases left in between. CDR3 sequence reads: CSASRLPNRPFGYTF. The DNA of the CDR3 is TGCAGTGCTAGTCGCCTCCCTAACAGGCCTTTTGGCTACACCTTC.

This CDR3 reads CASSRGGTAYNEQFF. The CDR3 bases are TGTGCCAGCAGTAGGGGCGGGACAGCTTACAATGAGCAGTTCTTC. J is TRBJ2-1 and V is TRBV6-5, with D tentatively TRBD1 (7 bases). CDR1 is MNHEY, CDR2 SVGAGI, per germline. The V end lost 5 bases, the J end lost 4 bases, and 15 bases lay between the germline ends. There are 15 residues in the CDR3.

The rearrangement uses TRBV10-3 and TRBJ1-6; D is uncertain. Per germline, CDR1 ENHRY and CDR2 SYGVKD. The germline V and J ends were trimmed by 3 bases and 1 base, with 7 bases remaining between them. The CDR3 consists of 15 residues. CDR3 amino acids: CAISEPSSYNSPLHF. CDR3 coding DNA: TGTGCCATCAGTGAACCCAGTTCCTATAATTCACCCCTCCACTTT.

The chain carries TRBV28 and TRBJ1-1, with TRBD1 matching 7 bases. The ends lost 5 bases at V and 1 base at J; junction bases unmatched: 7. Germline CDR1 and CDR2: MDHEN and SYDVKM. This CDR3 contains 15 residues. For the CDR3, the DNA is TGTGCCAGCAGTCGCTGGGGACAGACGAACACTGAAGCTTTCTTT. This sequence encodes CASSRWGQTNTEAFF.

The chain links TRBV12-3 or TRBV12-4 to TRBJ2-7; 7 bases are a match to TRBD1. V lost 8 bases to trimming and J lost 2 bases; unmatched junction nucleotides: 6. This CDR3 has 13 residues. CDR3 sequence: CASRGQIPYEQYF. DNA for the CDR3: TGTGCCAGCCGGGGACAGATACCCTACGAGCAGTACTTC.

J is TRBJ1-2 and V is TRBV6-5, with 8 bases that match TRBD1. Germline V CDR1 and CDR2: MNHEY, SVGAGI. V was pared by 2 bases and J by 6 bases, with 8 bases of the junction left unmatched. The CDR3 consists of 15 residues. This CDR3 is CASSYLLDRVDGYTF. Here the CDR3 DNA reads TGTGCCAGCAGTTACCTCCTGGACAGGGTCGATGGCTACACCTTC.

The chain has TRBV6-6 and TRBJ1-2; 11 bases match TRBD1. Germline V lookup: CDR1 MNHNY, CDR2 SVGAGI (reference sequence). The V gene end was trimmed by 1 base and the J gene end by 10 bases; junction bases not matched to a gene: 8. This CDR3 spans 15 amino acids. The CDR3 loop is CASSYLKWDRGYYTF. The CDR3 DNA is TGTGCCAGCAGTTACTTGAAATGGGACAGGGGGTACTACACCTTC.

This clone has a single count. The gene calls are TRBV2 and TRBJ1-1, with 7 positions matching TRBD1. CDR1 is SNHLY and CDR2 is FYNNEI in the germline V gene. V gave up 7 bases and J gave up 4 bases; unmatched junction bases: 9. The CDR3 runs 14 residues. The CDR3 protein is CASNLRQGSTEAFF. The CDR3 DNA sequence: TGTGCCAGCAACTTGCGACAGGGAAGCACTGAAGCTTTCTTT.

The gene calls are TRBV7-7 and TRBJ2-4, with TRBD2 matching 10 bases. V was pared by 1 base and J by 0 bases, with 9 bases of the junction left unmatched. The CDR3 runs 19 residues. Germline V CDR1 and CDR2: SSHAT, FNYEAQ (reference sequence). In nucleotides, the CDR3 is TGTGCCAGCAGCTTAGGTAGCACTAGCGGGATTCTAGCCAAAAACATTCAGTACTTC. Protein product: CASSLGSTSGILAKNIQYF. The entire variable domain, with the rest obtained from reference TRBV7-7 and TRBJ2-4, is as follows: GAGVSQSPRYKVTKRGQDVTLRCDPISSHATLYWYQQALGQGPEFLTYFNYEAQPDKSGLPSDRFSAERPEGSISTLTIQRTEQRDSAMYRCASSLGSTSGILAKNIQYFGAGTRLSVL.

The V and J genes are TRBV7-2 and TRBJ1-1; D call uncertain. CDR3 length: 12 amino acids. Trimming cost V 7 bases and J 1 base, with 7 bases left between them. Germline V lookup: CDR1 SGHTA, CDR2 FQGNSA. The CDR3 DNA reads TGTGCCAGCACCTCCCCGAACACTGAAGCTTTCTTT. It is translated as CASTSPNTEAFF.

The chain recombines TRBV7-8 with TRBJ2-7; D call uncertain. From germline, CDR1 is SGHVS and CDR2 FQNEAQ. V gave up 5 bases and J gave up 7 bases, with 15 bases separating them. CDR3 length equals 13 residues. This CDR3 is CASSPRPGREQYF. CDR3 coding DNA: TGTGCCAGCAGCCCGAGACCGGGTCGAGAGCAGTACTTC.

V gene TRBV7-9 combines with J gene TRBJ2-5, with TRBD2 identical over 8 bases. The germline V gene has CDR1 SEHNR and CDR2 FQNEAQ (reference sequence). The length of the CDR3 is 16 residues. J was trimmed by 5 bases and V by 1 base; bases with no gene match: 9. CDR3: CASSLGPAGGVETQYF. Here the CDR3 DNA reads TGTGCCAGCAGCTTAGGACCCGCGGGGGGCGTGGAGACCCAGTACTTC.

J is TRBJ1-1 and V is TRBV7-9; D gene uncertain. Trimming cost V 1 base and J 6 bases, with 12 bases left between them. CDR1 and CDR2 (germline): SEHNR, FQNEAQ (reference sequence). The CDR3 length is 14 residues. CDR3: CASSLEEALPEAFF. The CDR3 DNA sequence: TGTGCCAGCAGCTTAGAAGAGGCGCTCCCTGAAGCTTTCTTT.

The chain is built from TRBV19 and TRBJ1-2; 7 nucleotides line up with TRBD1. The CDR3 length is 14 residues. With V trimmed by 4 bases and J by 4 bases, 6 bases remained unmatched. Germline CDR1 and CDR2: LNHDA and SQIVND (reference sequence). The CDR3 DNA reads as TGTGCCAGTAGTACCGGGACAGCATCCTATGGCTACACCTTC. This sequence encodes CASSTGTASYGYTF.

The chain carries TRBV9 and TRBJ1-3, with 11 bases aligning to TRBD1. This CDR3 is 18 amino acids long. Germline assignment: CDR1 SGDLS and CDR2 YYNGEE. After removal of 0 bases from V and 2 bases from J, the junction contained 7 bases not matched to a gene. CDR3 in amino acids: CASSVDPMGQGAGNTIYF. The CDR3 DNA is TGTGCCAGCAGCGTAGATCCAATGGGACAGGGGGCTGGAAACACCATATATTTT.

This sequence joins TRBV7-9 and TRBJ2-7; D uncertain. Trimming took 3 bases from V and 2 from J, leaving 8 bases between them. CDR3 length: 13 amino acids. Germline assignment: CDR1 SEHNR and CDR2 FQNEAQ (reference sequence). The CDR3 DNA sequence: TGTGCCAGCAGCTTGGCATACCCCTACGAGCAGTACTTC. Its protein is CASSLAYPYEQYF. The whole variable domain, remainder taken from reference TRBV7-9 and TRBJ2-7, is DTGVSQNPRHKITKRGQNVTFRCDPISEHNRLYWYRQTLGQGPEFLTYFQNEAQLEKSRLLSDRFSAERPKGSFSTLEIQRTEQGDSAMYLCASSLAYPYEQYFGPGTRLTVT.

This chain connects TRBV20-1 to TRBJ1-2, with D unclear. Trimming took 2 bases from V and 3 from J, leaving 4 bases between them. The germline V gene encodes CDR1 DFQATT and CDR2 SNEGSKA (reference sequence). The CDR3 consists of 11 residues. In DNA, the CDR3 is TGCAGTGCTAGAACGGACTATGGCTACACCTTC. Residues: CSARTDYGYTF.

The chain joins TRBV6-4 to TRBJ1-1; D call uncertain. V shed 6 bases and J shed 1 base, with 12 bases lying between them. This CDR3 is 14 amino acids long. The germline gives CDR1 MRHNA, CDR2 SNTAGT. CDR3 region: CASSPDTENTEAFF. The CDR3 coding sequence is TGTGCCAGCAGCCCCGACACCGAGAACACTGAAGCTTTCTTT.

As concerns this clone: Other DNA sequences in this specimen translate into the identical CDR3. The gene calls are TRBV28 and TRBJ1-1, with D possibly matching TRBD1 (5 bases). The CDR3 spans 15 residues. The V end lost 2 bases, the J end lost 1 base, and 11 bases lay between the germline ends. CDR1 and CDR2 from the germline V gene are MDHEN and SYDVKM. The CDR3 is CASSLTPTGNTEAFF. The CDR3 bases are TGTGCCAGCAGTTTAACGCCTACAGGGAACACTGAAGCTTTCTTT.

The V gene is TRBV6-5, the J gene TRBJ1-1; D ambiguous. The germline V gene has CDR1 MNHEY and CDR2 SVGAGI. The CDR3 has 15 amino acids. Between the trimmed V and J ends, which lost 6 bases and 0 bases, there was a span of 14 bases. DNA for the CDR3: TGTGCCAGCAGGGCAGATCCCACCATGAACACTGAAGCTTTCTTT. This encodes CASRADPTMNTEAFF.

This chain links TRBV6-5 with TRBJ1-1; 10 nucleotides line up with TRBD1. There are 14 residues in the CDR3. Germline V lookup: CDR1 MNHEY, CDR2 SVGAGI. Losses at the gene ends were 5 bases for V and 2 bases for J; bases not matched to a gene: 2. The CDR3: CASSRQGANTEAFF. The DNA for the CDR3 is TGTGCCAGCAGTCGACAGGGGGCAAACACTGAAGCTTTCTTT.

CDR3 in amino acids: CTSSRQGPGGGNTIYF. In nucleotides, the CDR3 is TGCACCAGCAGCCGCCAGGGACCCGGGGGAGGAAACACCATATATTTT. The rearrangement links TRBV1 to TRBJ1-3. TRBV1 is annotated as a pseudogene. The CDR3 sequence is 16 residues long.

CDR3 loop: CASTTRAGTGSYNEQFF. The DNA for the CDR3 is TGTGCCAGCACCACCCGAGCCGGGACAGGGTCCTACAATGAGCAGTTCTTC. The rearrangement joins TRBV28 to TRBJ2-1; 9 bases are shared with TRBD1. The germline V gene encodes CDR1 MDHEN and CDR2 SYDVKM. The length of the CDR3 is 17 residues. The V segment lost 7 bases and the J segment 1 base; nucleotides outside the gene matches: 11.

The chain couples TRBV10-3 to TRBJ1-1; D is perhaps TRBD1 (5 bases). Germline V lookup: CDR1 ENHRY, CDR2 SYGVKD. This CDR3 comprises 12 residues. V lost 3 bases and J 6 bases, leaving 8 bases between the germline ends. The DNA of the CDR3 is TGTGCCATCAGTGATGGGGGGGCTGAAGCTTTCTTT. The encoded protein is CAISDGGAEAFF.

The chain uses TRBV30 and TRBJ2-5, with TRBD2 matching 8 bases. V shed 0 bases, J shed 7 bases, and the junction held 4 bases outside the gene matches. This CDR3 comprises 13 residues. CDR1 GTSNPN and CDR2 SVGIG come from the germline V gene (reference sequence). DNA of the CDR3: TGTGCCTGGAGTGTCGCGGGACTAGGGACCCAGTACTTC. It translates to CAWSVAGLGTQYF.